This T cell receptor beta chain was observed in a study of blood T cell repertoires in COVID-19. The CDR3 length is 15 residues. V lost 5 bases to trimming and J lost 9 bases, with 19 bases between them. The germline CDR1 and CDR2 sequences are MNHEY and SMNVEV (reference sequence). The repertoire was sequenced with immunoSEQ multiplex PCR; TCRdb's copy has only in-frame clones and lacks some. In the table there are about 120,000 clones, more than 70% of which are singletons. The source of this sequence is a woman between 65 and 79 years old who had recovered from COVID-19. The rearrangement joins TRBV27 to TRBJ1-4, with D tentatively TRBD1 (5 bases). Specimen: peripheral blood. The CDR3 protein is CASSPLGEELKKLFF. The CDR3 DNA is TGTGCCAGCAGTCCCCTGGGGGAGGAATTGAAAAAACTGTTTTTT.